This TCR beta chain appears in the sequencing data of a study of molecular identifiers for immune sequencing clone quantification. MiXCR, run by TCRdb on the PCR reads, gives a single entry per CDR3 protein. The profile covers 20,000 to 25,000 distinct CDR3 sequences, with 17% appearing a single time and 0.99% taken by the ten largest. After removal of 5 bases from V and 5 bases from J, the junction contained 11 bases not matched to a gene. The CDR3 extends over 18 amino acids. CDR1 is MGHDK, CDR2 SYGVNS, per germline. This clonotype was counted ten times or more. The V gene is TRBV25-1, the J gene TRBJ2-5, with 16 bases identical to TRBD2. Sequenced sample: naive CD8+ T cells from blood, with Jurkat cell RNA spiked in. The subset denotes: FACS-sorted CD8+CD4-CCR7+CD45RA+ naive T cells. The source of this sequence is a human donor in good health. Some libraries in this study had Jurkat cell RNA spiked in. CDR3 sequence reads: CASSTGTSGGAGGETQYF. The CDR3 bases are TGTGCCAGCAGTACCGGGACTAGCGGGGGGGCCGGAGGTGAGACCCAGTACTTC.